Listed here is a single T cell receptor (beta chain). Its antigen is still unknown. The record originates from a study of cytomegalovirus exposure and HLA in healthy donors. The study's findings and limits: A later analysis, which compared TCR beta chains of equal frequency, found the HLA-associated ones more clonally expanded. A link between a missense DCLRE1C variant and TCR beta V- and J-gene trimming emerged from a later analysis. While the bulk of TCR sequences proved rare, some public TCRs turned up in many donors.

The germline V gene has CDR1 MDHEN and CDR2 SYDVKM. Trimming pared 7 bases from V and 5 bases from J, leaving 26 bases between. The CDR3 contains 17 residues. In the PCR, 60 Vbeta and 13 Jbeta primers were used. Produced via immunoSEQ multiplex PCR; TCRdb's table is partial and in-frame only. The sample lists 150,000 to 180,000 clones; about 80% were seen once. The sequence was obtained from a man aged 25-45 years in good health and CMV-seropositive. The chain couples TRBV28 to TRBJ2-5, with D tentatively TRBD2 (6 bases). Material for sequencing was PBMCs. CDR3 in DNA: TGTGCCAGCATTGCTTCTCGGGACTTCCCCTACGGGGAGACCCAGTACTTC. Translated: CASIASRDFPYGETQYF.